The 14 T cell receptor beta chains in this list originate from one sample, sequenced in a study of T cells in localized non-small cell lung cancer. Method: immunoSEQ multiplex PCR; TCRdb's copy keeps in-frame clones and lacks some. The table lists 50,000 or so clones, around three quarters of them singletons. Here the sequenced sample was PBMCs, taken before any cancer treatment. The receptors here all came from a woman aged 40 to 75 with stage II lung adenocarcinoma.

The chain couples TRBV14 to TRBJ2-3; D is unresolved. Trimming cost V 0 bases and J 11 bases, with 15 bases left between them. The length of the CDR3 is 14 residues. Germline V gene data show CDR1 as SGHDN and CDR2 as FVKESK. CDR3 sequence (DNA): TGTGCCAGCAGCCAAGAATTACCGTTTCTGGGGCAGTATTTT. Protein product: CASSQELPFLGQYF.

This clone was recorded once. The CDR3 sequence is CASSFYNEQFF. DNA of the CDR3: TGTGCCAGCAGCTTTTACAATGAGCAGTTCTTC. The chain links TRBV7-9 to TRBJ2-1; no clear D. Per germline, CDR1 SEHNR and CDR2 FQNEAQ (reference sequence). V lost 3 bases to trimming and J lost 4 bases, with 1 base between them. The CDR3 is 11 residues long.

The chain is built from TRBV5-6 and TRBJ2-2; D is possibly TRBD2 (6 bases). The V and J ends lost 2 bases and 4 bases respectively, with 9 bases between them. Germline-derived CDR1 and CDR2 are SGHDT and YYEEEE. The CDR3 has 14 amino acids. The CDR3 region has the DNA TGTGCCAGCAGCTTTGGGGGGTTCACCGGGGAGCTGTTTTTT. Encoded protein: CASSFGGFTGELFF.

CDR3 protein: CASRSGTGFNQPQHF. CDR3 nucleotide sequence: TGTGCCAGTAGGTCCGGGACAGGGTTCAATCAGCCCCAGCATTTT. The rearrangement uses TRBV19 and TRBJ1-5; 9 bases agree with TRBD1. The V gene end was trimmed by 6 bases and the J gene end by 3 bases; junction bases not matched to a gene: 6. CDR3 length: 15 amino acids. Germline assignment: CDR1 LNHDA and CDR2 SQIVND (reference sequence).

This clone was counted a single time. The CDR3 sequence is CASTGELREKLFF. As DNA, the CDR3 is TGTGCCAGTACAGGGGAGTTACGTGAAAAACTGTTTTTT. V is TRBV19 and J is TRBJ1-4; D possibly corresponds to TRBD1 (6 bases). The CDR3 is 13 amino acids. The V end was cut by 7 bases, the J end by 7 bases, with 13 bases between. In germline, CDR1 is LNHDA, CDR2 SQIVND (reference sequence).

This chain links TRBV2 with TRBJ1-4; D perhaps matches TRBD1 (6 bases). Per the germline V gene, CDR1 is SNHLY and CDR2 is FYNNEI. With 10 bases removed from V and 0 bases from J, the gap between germline ends came to 12 bases. This CDR3 is 14 amino acids long. This CDR3 is CAIQRTATNEKLFF. The CDR3 coding sequence is TGTGCCATACAAAGGACAGCAACTAATGAAAAACTGTTTTTT.

The chain carries TRBV14 and TRBJ2-1, with D maybe TRBD1 (5 bases). This CDR3 spans 13 amino acids. CDR1 and CDR2 (germline): SGHDN, FVKESK. The ends were cut back, 9 bases at V and 8 bases at J, with 17 bases in the middle. CDR3 amino acids: CASSVGQWDEQFF. The DNA of the CDR3 is TGTGCCAGTAGTGTGGGGCAATGGGATGAGCAGTTCTTC. Looking up the rest from reference TRBV14 and TRBJ2-1 gives the full variable domain: EAGVTQFPSHSVIEKGQTVTLRCDPISGHDNLYWYRRVMGKEIKFLLHFVKESKQDESGMPNNRFLAERTGGTYSTLKVQPAELEDSGVYFCASSVGQWDEQFFGPGTRLTVL.

This chain connects TRBV18 to TRBJ1-2; D perhaps matches TRBD1 (6 bases). V was trimmed by 3 bases and J by 6 bases, leaving 11 bases between them. This CDR3 spans 13 amino acids. Per the germline V gene, CDR1 is KGHSH and CDR2 is LQKENI. This CDR3 is CASSPRDTDGYTF. In nucleotides, the CDR3 is TGTGCCAGCTCACCCCGGGACACCGATGGCTACACCTTC.

The rearrangement links TRBV29-1 to TRBJ2-1, with D unclear. The CDR3 has 17 residues. The germline gives CDR1 SQVTM, CDR2 ANQGSEA. The V end lost 2 bases, the J end lost 4 bases, and 21 bases lay between the germline ends. The CDR3 loop reads CSVEPRSGPFLYNEQFF. The CDR3 DNA reads TGCAGCGTTGAACCCCGGTCTGGCCCCTTCCTTTACAATGAGCAGTTCTTC.

The chain carries TRBV7-3 and TRBJ1-2; 10 bases line up with TRBD1. CDR1 SGHTA and CDR2 FQGTGA come from the germline V gene. The CDR3 consists of 18 residues. V lost 4 bases to trimming and J lost 7 bases; unmatched junction nucleotides: 18. CDR3 nucleotide sequence: TGTGCCAGCAGCTCGAACCCCCCCGGGACAGGGGAAGGGGTTGGCTACACCTTC. Residues: CASSSNPPGTGEGVGYTF.

The chain employs TRBV29-1 and TRBJ1-1, with TRBD1 matching over 8 bases. CDR1 is SQVTM and CDR2 is ANQGSEA in the germline V gene. This CDR3 spans 13 amino acids. V lost 5 bases to trimming and J lost 3 bases; unmatched junction nucleotides: 5. CDR3 residues: CSVTGGTYTEAFF. Here the CDR3 DNA reads TGCAGCGTTACAGGGGGGACCTACACTGAAGCTTTCTTT.

The chain couples TRBV30 to TRBJ1-4; the D is unclear. V lost 7 bases and J lost 0, with 15 bases in between. The CDR3 totals 15 residues. The germline V gene encodes CDR1 GTSNPN and CDR2 SVGIG (reference sequence). CDR3: CASPGRHPTNEKLFF. DNA of the CDR3: TGTGCCTCCCCTGGGAGGCACCCAACTAATGAAAAACTGTTTTTT. Full variable domain (rest looked up from reference TRBV30 and TRBJ1-4): SQTIHQWPATLVQPVGSPLSLECTVEGTSNPNLYWYRQAAGRGLQLLFYSVGIGQISSEVPQNLSASRPQDRQFILSSKKLLLSDSGFYLCASPGRHPTNEKLFFGSGTQLSVL.

This clone appeared a single time. V gene TRBV2 combines with J gene TRBJ1-1, with 8 bases fitting TRBD1. V shed 6 bases and J 3 bases; nucleotides not matched to a gene: 3. This CDR3 region has 13 residues. Germline V lookup: CDR1 SNHLY, CDR2 FYNNEI. As DNA, the CDR3 is TGTGCCAGCAGGCAGGGGGCGGACACTGAAGCTTTCTTT. It codes for CASRQGADTEAFF.

The chain uses TRBV13 and TRBJ1-1; a possible D gene is TRBD1 (5 bases). The CDR3 length is 15 residues. V was trimmed by 0 bases and J by 0 bases, leaving 8 bases between them. Germline V gene data show CDR1 as PRHDT and CDR2 as FYEKMQ (reference sequence). CDR3 DNA sequence: TGTGCCAGCAGCTTAGGGAGGGGAGTGAACACTGAAGCTTTCTTT. This encodes CASSLGRGVNTEAFF. Drawing the rest from reference TRBV13 and TRBJ1-1, the complete variable domain is AAGVIQSPRHLIKEKRETATLKCYPIPRHDTVYWYQQGPGQDPQFLISFYEKMQSDKGSIPDRFSAQQFSDYHSELNMSSLELGDSALYFCASSLGRGVNTEAFFGQGTRLTVV.